Reported below is one T cell receptor beta chain. The target antigen is unknown. Assay: immunoSEQ multiplex PCR; the TCRdb copy retains only in-frame clones and omits some. The sample includes thousands of clones, 69% of them seen just once. The sample belongs to a study of T cell repertoires in ileal Crohn's disease. Overall study context: At surgery, more than 30% of patients smoked, with median disease duration around 8 years. Study-wide points: Endoscopic recurrence occurred in every patient whose clonality exceeded 26.8%.

This CDR3 is 15 amino acids long. Germline assignment: CDR1 SGHNT and CDR2 YENEEA. Trimming removed 1 base at V and 2 bases at J, with 12 bases between. The chain combines TRBV11-3 with TRBJ2-7; D may be TRBD1 (6 bases). Sequenced material: ileal tissue. This TCR was sampled from an adult with Crohn's disease. For the CDR3, the DNA is TGTGCCAGCAGCTTAGGGACAGAAGCTACCTACGAGCAGTACTTC. Its protein product is CASSLGTEATYEQYF.